Listed below are T cell receptor beta chains from one sample, sequenced in a study of blood T cell repertoires in COVID-19. Data came from immunoSEQ multiplex PCR; TCRdb stores just in-frame clones and leaves some out. The profile shows around 620,000 clones, about 87% of them singletons. Sequenced: peripheral blood. These receptors all come from a woman between 18 and 29 years old with acute or convalescent COVID-19. Both conserved end residues are part of each CDR3. Fields, in order: J gene, V gene, D gene, clone size, CDR3 protein, CDR3 DNA. A D gene is named only where the DNA matches it firmly. Clone size is stated in some rows and not others, as once, few, many or a class when expanded.

TRBJ2-3	TRBV6-5	TRBD2	.	CASTPRGGTRDTQYF	TGTGCCAGCACCCCAAGGGGGGGGACTAGGGATACGCAGTATTTT
TRBJ1-4	TRBV5-1	.	.	CASSSESGTRDFATNEKLFF	TGCGCCAGCAGCTCGGAATCCGGGACACGGGATTTTGCAACTAATGAAAAACTGTTTTTT
TRBJ2-2	TRBV30	.	.	CAWSVLTGELFF	TGTGCCTGGAGTGTCTTAACCGGGGAGCTGTTTTTT
TRBJ1-2	TRBV10-3	TRBD1	few	CAISEWGTGPNYGYTF	TGTGCCATCAGTGAGTGGGGGACAGGGCCAAACTATGGCTACACCTTC
TRBJ2-1	TRBV7-8	.	.	CASSLWGPGNEQFF	TGTGCCAGCAGCTTATGGGGGCCCGGCAATGAGCAGTTCTTC
TRBJ2-7	TRBV19	.	.	CASSPSRINEQYF	TGTGCCAGTAGCCCGTCCAGGATCAACGAGCAGTACTTC
TRBJ1-2	TRBV27	TRBD1	.	CASSRTGALYGYTF	TGTGCCAGCAGCCGGACAGGGGCCCTCTATGGCTACACCTTC
TRBJ2-2	TRBV19	.	.	CASTGDNTGELFF	TGTGCCAGTACAGGGGACAACACCGGGGAGCTGTTTTTT
TRBJ1-4	TRBV19	.	.	CASSRGPGRKLFF	TGTGCCAGTAGTCGAGGCCCCGGGAGGAAACTGTTTTTT
TRBJ2-7	TRBV4-2	TRBD2	.	CASSPRGSGGLTYEQYF	TGTGCCAGCAGCCCCCGGGGGAGCGGGGGGCTCACCTACGAGCAGTACTTC
TRBJ2-7	TRBV5-4	TRBD2	.	CASSLGRGGVYEQYF	TGTGCCAGCAGCTTGGGTCGGGGGGGCGTTTACGAGCAGTACTTC
TRBJ2-3	TRBV9	TRBD2	.	CASSGGLATDTQYF	TGTGCCAGCAGCGGGGGACTAGCCACAGATACGCAGTATTTT
TRBJ2-5	TRBV6-5	.	.	CASSSGIEETQYF	TGTGCCAGCAGTTCGGGAATCGAGGAGACCCAGTACTTC
TRBJ1-2	TRBV4-3	.	.	CASSQDLSGGSQNYGYTF	TGCGCCAGCAGCCAAGATTTGTCGGGAGGCTCCCAAAACTATGGCTACACCTTC
TRBJ1-1	TRBV9	.	.	CASSPTGNTEAFF	TGTGCCAGCAGCCCGACAGGGAACACTGAAGCTTTCTTT
TRBJ2-1	TRBV7-2	TRBD2	few	CASSLRGTSNEQFF	TGTGCCAGCAGTTTGCGGGGGACTAGCAATGAGCAGTTCTTC
TRBJ1-2	TRBV7-2	TRBD1	.	CASSSRQGRDYGYTF	TGTGCCAGCAGCTCCAGACAGGGTAGAGACTATGGCTACACCTTC
TRBJ2-1	TRBV9	TRBD1	.	CASSGSGTAYNEQFF	TGTGCCAGCAGCGGATCCGGGACAGCTTACAATGAGCAGTTCTTC
TRBJ2-3	TRBV29-1	.	.	CSVTGTPPDTQYF	TGCAGCGTTACCGGGACTCCCCCAGATACGCAGTATTTT
TRBJ1-2	TRBV9	.	.	CASSPTGPRGYTF	TGTGCCAGCAGCCCTACAGGGCCAAGGGGCTACACCTTC
TRBJ2-1	TRBV7-2	TRBD2	.	CASSSRLAGLHEQFF	TGTGCCAGCAGCTCAAGACTAGCGGGGTTACATGAGCAGTTCTTC
TRBJ1-6	TRBV4-3	.	.	CASSQDLEGTGDSPLHF	TGCGCCAGCAGCCAAGATCTAGAAGGAACCGGGGATTCACCCCTCCACTTT
TRBJ2-1	TRBV24-1	.	.	CATSDPTWAENEQFF	TGTGCCACCAGTGATCCTACATGGGCAGAGAATGAGCAGTTCTTC
TRBJ2-2	TRBV7-3	.	.	CASKLGSTGELFF	TGTGCCAGCAAGCTAGGCAGCACCGGGGAGCTGTTTTTT
TRBJ1-1	TRBV7-9	.	.	CASRSARGGKEAFF	TGTGCCAGCAGATCCGCCCGGGGGGGCAAGGAAGCTTTCTTT
TRBJ1-1	TRBV7-3	.	once	CASSSGVGTEAFF	TGTGCCAGCAGCTCGGGGGTAGGGACTGAAGCTTTCTTT
TRBJ1-1	TRBV7-2	.	.	CASTPGAVNTEAFF	TGTGCCAGCACTCCAGGGGCGGTTAACACTGAAGCTTTCTTT
TRBJ2-3	TRBV6-6	.	.	CASSYLAYTDTQYF	TGTGCCAGCAGTTACTTGGCTTATACAGATACGCAGTATTTT
TRBJ1-2	TRBV19	TRBD1	.	CASSTGTGYMEFWGHTF	TGTGCCAGTAGCACCGGGACAGGGTATATGGAGTTCTGGGGCCACACCTTC
TRBJ2-5	TRBV7-9	TRBD2	.	CASSLGLARETQYF	TGTGCCAGCAGCTTAGGACTAGCCCGAGAGACCCAGTACTTC
TRBJ1-5	TRBV30	TRBD1	once	CAWSGDRDQPQHF	TGTGCCTGGAGTGGGGACAGGGACCAGCCCCAGCATTTT
TRBJ2-7	TRBV20-1	.	once	CSASSRSRPYEQYF	TGCAGTGCTAGTTCTAGAAGTCGGCCGTACGAGCAGTACTTC
TRBJ2-7	TRBV5-1	.	.	CASSLDRQASSYEQYF	TGCGCCAGCAGCTTGGATCGTCAGGCGAGCTCCTACGAGCAGTACTTC
TRBJ1-6	TRBV24-1	.	.	CATQHPNSPLHF	TGTGCCACCCAACACCCGAATTCACCCCTCCACTTT
TRBJ1-2	TRBV7-9	.	few	CASSLEDLGSNYGYTF	TGTGCCAGCAGCTTAGAGGATCTAGGCAGTAACTATGGCTACACCTTC
TRBJ2-5	TRBV19	.	once	CASSIGGPRGETQYF	TGTGCCAGTAGTATAGGGGGGCCGCGAGGGGAGACCCAGTACTTC
TRBJ1-2	TRBV6-5	.	.	CASSLAGSMGYTF	TGTGCCAGCAGTTTGGCCGGGTCTATGGGCTACACCTTC
TRBJ1-2	TRBV5-8	TRBD1	.	CASSCYRDRGRISGCTF	TGTGCCAGCAGTTGCTACCGGGACAGGGGCCGCATTAGCGGGTGCACCTTC
TRBJ2-2	TRBV4-1	.	.	CASSQELRTKPTGELFF	TGCGCCAGCAGCCAAGAGCTCCGGACAAAACCCACCGGGGAGCTGTTTTTT
TRBJ1-2	TRBV12-3/TRBV12-4	.	few	CASSFAFYGYTF	TGTGCCAGCAGTTTTGCGTTTTATGGCTACACCTTC
TRBJ1-3	TRBV10-3	.	.	CAISGDLNTIYF	TGTGCCATCAGTGGGGACTTAAACACCATATATTTT
TRBJ1-6	TRBV30	.	.	CAWRTGTRYSPLHF	TGTGCCTGGAGAACCGGGACTCGGTATTCACCCCTCCACTTT
TRBJ1-2	TRBV20-1	.	.	CSARSIYGYTF	TGCAGTGCTAGAAGCATTTATGGCTACACCTTC
TRBJ2-3	TRBV4-1	TRBD2	.	CASSQPLGLAGLTDTQYF	TGCGCCAGCAGCCAACCACTAGGACTAGCGGGCCTCACAGATACGCAGTATTTT
TRBJ1-5	TRBV30	TRBD1	.	CAWRGAGTGDNQPQHF	TGTGCCTGGAGGGGGGCCGGGACAGGGGACAATCAGCCCCAGCATTTT
TRBJ2-1	TRBV2	TRBD1	.	CASSRDRDNEQFF	TGTGCCAGCAGCCGGGACAGGGACAATGAGCAGTTCTTC
TRBJ2-2	TRBV25-1	TRBD1	.	CASSQSRTGVTGELFF	TGTGCCAGCAGTCAGAGTAGGACAGGGGTGACCGGGGAGCTGTTTTTT
TRBJ1-4	TRBV28	.	.	CASSLDRYATNEKLFF	TGTGCCAGCAGTTTGGACAGATATGCAACTAATGAAAAACTGTTTTTT
TRBJ1-2	TRBV5-1	.	.	CASSLGDWNYGYTF	TGCGCCAGCAGCTTGGGGGACTGGAACTATGGCTACACCTTC
TRBJ1-2	TRBV28	TRBD1	.	CASRTRTGGLLYGYTF	TGTGCCAGCAGGACTAGGACAGGGGGCTTACTGTATGGCTACACCTTC
TRBJ1-3	TRBV18	TRBD1	.	CASSIDRALSGNTIYF	TGTGCCAGCTCAATCGACAGGGCGCTCTCTGGAAACACCATATATTTT
TRBJ1-5	TRBV4-3	.	.	CASSQLGGNQPQHF	TGCGCCAGCAGCCAGTTAGGGGGAAACCAGCCCCAGCATTTT
TRBJ1-2	TRBV6-6	.	.	CASIPGTQGNGYTF	TGTGCCAGCATCCCCGGGACCCAGGGGAATGGCTACACCTTC
TRBJ2-3	TRBV5-1	TRBD1	.	CASSFRDRSTDTQYF	TGCGCCAGCAGCTTCCGGGACAGAAGCACAGATACGCAGTATTTT
TRBJ1-2	TRBV4-1	TRBD1	.	CASKGQGYYGYTF	TGCGCCAGCAAAGGACAGGGATACTATGGCTACACCTTC
TRBJ2-2	TRBV9	.	.	CASRSTGSTGELFF	TGTGCCAGCAGGTCCACAGGTTCCACCGGGGAGCTGTTTTTT